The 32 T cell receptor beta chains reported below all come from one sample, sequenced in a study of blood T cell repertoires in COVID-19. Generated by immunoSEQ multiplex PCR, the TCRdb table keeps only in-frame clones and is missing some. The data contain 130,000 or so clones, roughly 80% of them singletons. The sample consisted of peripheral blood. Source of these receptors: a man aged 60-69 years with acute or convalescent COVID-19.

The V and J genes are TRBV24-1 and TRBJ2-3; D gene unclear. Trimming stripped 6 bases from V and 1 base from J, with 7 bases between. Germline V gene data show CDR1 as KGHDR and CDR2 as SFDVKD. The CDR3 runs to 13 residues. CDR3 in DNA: TGTGCCACCAGTTCTGAGGGCACAGATACGCAGTATTTT. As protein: CATSSEGTDTQYF.

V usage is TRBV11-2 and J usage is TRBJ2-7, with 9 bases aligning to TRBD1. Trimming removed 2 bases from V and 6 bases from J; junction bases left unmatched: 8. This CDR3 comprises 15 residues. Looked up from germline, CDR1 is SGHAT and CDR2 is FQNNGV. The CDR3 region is CASSLSRDRVAEQYF. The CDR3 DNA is TGTGCCAGCAGCTTATCCCGGGACAGGGTGGCCGAGCAGTACTTC.

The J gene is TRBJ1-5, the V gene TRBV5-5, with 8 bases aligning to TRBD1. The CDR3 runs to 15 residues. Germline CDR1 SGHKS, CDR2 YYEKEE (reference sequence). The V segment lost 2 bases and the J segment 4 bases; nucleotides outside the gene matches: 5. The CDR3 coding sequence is TGTGCCAGCAGCTTACAGGGGGAGGGTAATCAGCCCCAGCATTTT. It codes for CASSLQGEGNQPQHF.

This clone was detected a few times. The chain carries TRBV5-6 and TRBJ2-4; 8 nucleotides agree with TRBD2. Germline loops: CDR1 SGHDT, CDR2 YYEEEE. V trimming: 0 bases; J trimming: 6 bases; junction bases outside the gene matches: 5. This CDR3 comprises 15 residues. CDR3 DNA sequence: TGTGCCAGCAGCTTGGTTAGCGGGGATGCAAACATTCAGTACTTC. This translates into CASSLVSGDANIQYF. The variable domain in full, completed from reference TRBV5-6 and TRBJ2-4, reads DAGVTQSPTHLIKTRGQQVTLRCSPKSGHDTVSWYQQALGQGPQFIFQYYEEEERQRGNFPDRFSGHQFPNYSSELNVNALLLGDSALYLCASSLVSGDANIQYFGAGTRLSVL.

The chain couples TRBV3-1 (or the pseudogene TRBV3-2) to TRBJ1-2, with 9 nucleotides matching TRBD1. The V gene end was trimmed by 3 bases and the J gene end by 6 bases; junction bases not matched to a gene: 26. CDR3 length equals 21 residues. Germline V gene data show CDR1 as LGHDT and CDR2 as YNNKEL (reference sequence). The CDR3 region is CASSHVGRATGTGTRRDGYTF. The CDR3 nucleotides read TGTGCCAGCAGCCACGTCGGTAGGGCAACCGGGACAGGGACCCGCCGGGATGGCTACACCTTC.

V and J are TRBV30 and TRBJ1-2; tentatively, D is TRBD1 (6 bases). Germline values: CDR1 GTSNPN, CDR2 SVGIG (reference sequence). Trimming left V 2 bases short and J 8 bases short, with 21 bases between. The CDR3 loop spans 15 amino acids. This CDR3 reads CAWSLIGQPFRGYTF. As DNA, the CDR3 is TGTGCCTGGAGTCTCATCGGACAGCCGTTTCGAGGCTACACCTTC.

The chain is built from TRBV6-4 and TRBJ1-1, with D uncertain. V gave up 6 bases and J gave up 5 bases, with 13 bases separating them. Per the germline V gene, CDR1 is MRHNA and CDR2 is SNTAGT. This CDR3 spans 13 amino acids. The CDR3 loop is CASRRAGGTEAFF. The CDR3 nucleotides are TGTGCCAGCAGACGGGCGGGAGGGACTGAAGCTTTCTTT.

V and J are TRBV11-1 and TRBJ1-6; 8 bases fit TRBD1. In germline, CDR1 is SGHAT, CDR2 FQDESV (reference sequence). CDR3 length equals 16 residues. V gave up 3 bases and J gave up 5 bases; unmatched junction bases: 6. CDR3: CASSFSRTGNNSPLHF. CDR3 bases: TGTGCCAGCAGCTTCTCCAGGACAGGGAATAATTCACCCCTCCACTTT.

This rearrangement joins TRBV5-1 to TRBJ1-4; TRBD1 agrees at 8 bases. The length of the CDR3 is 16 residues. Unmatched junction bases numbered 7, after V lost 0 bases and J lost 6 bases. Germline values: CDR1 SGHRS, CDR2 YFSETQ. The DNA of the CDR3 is TGCGCCAGCAGCTTGGGTGCACAGGGGGTCTATGAAAAACTGTTTTTT. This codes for CASSLGAQGVYEKLFF.

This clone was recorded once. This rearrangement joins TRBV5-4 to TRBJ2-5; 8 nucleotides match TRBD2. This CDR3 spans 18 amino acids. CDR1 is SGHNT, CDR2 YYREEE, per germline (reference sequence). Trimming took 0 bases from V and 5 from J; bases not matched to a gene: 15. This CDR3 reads CASSLGHSQRGLRETQYF. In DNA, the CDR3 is TGTGCCAGCAGCTTGGGGCACTCTCAGCGGGGGTTGCGGGAGACCCAGTACTTC.

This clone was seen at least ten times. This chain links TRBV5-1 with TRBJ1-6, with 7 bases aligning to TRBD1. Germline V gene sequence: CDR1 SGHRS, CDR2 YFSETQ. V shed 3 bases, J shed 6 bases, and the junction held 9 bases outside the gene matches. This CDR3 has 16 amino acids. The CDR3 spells CASSYGQGVTNSPLHF. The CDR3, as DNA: TGCGCCAGCAGCTATGGCCAGGGGGTCACTAATTCACCCCTCCACTTT.

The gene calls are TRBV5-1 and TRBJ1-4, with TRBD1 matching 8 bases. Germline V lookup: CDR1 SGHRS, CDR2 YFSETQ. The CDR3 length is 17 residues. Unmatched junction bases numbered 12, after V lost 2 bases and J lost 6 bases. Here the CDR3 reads CASSLQPGGAIDEKLFF. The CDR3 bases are TGCGCCAGCAGCTTACAACCAGGGGGCGCGATCGATGAAAAACTGTTTTTT.

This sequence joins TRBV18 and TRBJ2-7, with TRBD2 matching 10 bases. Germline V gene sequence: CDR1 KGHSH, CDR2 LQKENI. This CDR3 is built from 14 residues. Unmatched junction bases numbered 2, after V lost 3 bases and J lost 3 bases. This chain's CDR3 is CASSPGTSVYEQYF. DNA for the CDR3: TGTGCCAGCTCACCCGGGACTAGCGTCTACGAGCAGTACTTC.

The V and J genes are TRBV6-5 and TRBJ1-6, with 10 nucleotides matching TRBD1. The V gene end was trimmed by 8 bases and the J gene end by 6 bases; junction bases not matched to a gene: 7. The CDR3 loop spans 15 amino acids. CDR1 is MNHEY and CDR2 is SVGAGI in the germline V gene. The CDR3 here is CASLKDRGTNSPLHF. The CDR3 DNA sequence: TGTGCCAGCCTTAAGGACAGGGGGACTAATTCACCCCTCCACTTT.

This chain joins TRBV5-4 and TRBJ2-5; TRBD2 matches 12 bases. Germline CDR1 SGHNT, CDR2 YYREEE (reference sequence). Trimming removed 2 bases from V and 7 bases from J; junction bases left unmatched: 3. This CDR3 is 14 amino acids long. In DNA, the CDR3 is TGTGCCAGCAGCTTTCAACTAGCGGGAGGGACCCAGTACTTC. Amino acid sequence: CASSFQLAGGTQYF.

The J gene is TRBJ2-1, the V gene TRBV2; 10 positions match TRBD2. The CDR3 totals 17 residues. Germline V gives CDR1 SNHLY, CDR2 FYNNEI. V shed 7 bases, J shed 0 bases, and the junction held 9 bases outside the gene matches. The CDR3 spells CASTNAGTSVSYNEQFF. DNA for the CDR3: TGTGCCAGCACCAACGCCGGGACTAGCGTCTCCTACAATGAGCAGTTCTTC.

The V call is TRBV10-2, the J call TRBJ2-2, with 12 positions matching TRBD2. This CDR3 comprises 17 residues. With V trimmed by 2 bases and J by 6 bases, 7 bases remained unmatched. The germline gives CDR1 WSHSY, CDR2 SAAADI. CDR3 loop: CASSEAFLAGGPGELFF. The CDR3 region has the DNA TGCGCCAGCAGTGAGGCCTTCCTAGCGGGGGGGCCCGGGGAGCTGTTTTTT.

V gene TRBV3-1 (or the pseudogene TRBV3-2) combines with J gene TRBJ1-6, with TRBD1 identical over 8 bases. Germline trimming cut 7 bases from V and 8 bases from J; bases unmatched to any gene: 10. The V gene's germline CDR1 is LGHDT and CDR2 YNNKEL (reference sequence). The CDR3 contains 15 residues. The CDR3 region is CASNIGQGTDSPLHF. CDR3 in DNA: TGTGCCAGCAACATCGGACAGGGAACGGATTCACCCCTCCACTTT.

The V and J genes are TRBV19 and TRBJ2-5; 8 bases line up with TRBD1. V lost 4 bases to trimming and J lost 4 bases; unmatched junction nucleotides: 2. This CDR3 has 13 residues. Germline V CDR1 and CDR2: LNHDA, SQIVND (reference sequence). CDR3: CASSTDRGETQYF. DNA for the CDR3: TGTGCCAGTAGTACCGACAGGGGAGAGACCCAGTACTTC.

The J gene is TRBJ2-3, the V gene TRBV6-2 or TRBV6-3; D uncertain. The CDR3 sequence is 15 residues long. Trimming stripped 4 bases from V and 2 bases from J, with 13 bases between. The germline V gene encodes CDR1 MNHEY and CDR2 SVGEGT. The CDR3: CASSSYEVPTDTQYF. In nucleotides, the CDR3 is TGTGCCAGCAGTTCCTACGAGGTACCCACAGATACGCAGTATTTT.

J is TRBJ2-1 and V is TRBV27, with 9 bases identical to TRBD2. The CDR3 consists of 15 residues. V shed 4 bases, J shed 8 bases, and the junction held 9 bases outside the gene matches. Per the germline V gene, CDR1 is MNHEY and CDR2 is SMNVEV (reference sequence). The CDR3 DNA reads TGTGCCAGCAGTTCTTTCGACGGCGGGAGGGATGAGCAGTTCTTC. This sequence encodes CASSSFDGGRDEQFF.

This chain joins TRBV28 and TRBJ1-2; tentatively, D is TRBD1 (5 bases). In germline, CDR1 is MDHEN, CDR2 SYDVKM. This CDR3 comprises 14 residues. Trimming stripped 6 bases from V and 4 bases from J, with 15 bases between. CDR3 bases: TGTGCCAGCAGGACTTTGACAGCCCTCTATGGCTACACCTTC. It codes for CASRTLTALYGYTF.

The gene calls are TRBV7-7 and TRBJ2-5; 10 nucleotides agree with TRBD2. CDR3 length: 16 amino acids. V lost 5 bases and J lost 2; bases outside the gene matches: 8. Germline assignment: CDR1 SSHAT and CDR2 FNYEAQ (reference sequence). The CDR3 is CASSPTSGFGQETQYF. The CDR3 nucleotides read TGTGCCAGCAGCCCGACTAGCGGGTTTGGGCAAGAGACCCAGTACTTC.

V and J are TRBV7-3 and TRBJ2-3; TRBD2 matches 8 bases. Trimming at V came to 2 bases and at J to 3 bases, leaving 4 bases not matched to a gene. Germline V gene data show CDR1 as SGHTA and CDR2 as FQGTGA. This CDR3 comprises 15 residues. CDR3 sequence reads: CASSLLRGGTDTQYF. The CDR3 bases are TGTGCCAGCAGCTTACTACGGGGGGGAACAGATACGCAGTATTTT.

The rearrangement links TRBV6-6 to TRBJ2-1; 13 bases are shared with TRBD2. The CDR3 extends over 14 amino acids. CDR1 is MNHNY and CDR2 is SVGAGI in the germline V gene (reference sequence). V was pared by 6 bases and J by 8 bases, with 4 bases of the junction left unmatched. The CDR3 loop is CASRGTSGIDEQFF. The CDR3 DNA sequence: TGTGCCAGCAGGGGGACTAGCGGGATCGATGAGCAGTTCTTC.

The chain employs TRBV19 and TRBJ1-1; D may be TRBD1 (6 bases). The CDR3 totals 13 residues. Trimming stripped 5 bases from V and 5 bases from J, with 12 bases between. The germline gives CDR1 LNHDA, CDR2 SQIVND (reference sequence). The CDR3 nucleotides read TGTGCCAGTAGTGACACAGGGCGGACTGAAGCTTTCTTT. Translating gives CASSDTGRTEAFF.

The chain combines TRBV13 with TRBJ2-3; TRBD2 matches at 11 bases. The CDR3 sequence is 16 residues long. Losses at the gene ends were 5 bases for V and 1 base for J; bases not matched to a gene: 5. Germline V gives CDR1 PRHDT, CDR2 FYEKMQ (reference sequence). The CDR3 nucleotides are TGTGCCAGCAGCACCTCTAGCGGGGGGCGCACAGATACGCAGTATTTT. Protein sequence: CASSTSSGGRTDTQYF.

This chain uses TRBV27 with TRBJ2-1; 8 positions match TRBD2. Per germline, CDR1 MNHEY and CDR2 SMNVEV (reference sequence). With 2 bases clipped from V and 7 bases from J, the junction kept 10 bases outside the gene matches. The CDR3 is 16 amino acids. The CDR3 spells CASSLTSGTRGNEQFF. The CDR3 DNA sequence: TGTGCCAGCAGTTTAACTAGCGGCACCCGTGGGAATGAGCAGTTCTTC.

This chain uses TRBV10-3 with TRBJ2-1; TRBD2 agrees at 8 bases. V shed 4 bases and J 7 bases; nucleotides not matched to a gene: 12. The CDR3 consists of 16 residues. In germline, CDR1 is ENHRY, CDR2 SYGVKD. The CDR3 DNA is TGTGCCATCAGTGTTCCCGCGGGACTAGGGAGGAATGAGCAGTTCTTC. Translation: CAISVPAGLGRNEQFF.

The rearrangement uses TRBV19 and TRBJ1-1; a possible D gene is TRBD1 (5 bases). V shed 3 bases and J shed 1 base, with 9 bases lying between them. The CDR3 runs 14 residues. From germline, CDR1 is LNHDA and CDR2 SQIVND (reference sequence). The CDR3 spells CASSMATENTEAFF. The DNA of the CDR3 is TGTGCCAGTAGTATGGCGACAGAGAACACTGAAGCTTTCTTT. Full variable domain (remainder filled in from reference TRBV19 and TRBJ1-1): DGGITQSPKYLFRKEGQNVTLSCEQNLNHDAMYWYRQDPGQGLRLIYYSQIVNDFQKGDIAEGYSVSREKKESFPLTVTSAQKNPTAFYLCASSMATENTEAFFGQGTRLTVV.

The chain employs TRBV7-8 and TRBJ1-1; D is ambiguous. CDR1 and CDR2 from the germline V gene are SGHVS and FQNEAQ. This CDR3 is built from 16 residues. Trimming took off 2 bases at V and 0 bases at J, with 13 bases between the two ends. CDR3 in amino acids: CASSLFIPQMNTEAFF. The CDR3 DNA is TGTGCCAGCAGCTTATTCATCCCCCAGATGAACACTGAAGCTTTCTTT.

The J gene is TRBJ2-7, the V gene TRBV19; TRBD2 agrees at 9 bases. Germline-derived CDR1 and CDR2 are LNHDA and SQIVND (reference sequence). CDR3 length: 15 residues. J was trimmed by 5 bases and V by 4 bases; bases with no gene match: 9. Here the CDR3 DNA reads TGTGCCAGTAGTACGGGACTAGCCGTGCGACACGAGCAGTACTTC. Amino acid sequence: CASSTGLAVRHEQYF.